This T cell receptor (beta chain) was recorded in a study of blood T cell repertoires in COVID-19 (TCRdb year 2020). Background for the entire study: The collaborator samples originated in the United States, Italy and Spain and spanned the acute and convalescent phases of COVID-19. Where available, HLA class I and class II types were obtained from metadata supplied by the sample provider rather than from assay-based typing. The sample metadata nearly always contained a de-identified subject ID, COVID-19 status, age in years and sex. Samples were obtained from the ongoing ImmuneRACE study (first 160 participants) and from 950 to 1,500 subjects provided by 6 global collaborators. The repertoires were made available in a free public database intended to serve as a resource for research on the immune response to SARS-CoV-2. Subjects who had been exposed to COVID-19, were actively infected with it, or had recovered from it provided the deeply sampled blood TCRbeta repertoires that made up the dataset. The material from the prospective study consisted of cDNA or gDNA derived from T cells, B-cell-depleted T cells, or PBMCs. The paper as a whole reports these results and caveats: The quantity of clinical and demographic metadata differed by source and by participant and was supplied without curation.

Samples from volunteer blood donors who had recovered from COVID-19 were contributed by a second Seattle source. Collaborating institutions collected whole blood in K2EDTA tubes following their own protocols. Collaborator samples were shipped for TCRbeta analysis as frozen whole blood, isolated PBMCs, or DNA extracted from either sample type. TCRbeta CDR3 regions were amplified from genomic DNA using the immunoSEQ Assay, a bias-controlled multiplex PCR. The original pipeline was this. Within the assay, amplification of reference gene primers was used to estimate how many nucleated cells each sample contained. To quantify the absolute abundance of each unique TCRbeta CDR3 rearrangement, sequence reads were collapsed and filtered. Productive Simpson clonality was computed per sample as the square root of Simpson's diversity index over productive rearrangements. TCRdb carries this immuneACCESS record with in-frame sequences only. Its versions omit some clonotypes, under half of them owing to an unresolved V gene in the studies checked, with the rest unexplained. V, J and clone size are those of that table, while D and trimming were read from the DNA. This sample lists 200,000 to 300,000 clones; around 83% were detected once. Clones ranked in the top ten supply roughly 2% of the sample.

As for this clone: This clone's antigen is unknown. No much larger clone is present one base from it, and per-base qualities are unavailable.

The CDR3 holds 13 amino acids from the cysteine to the phenylalanine. The sequence is cut down to CDR3 DNA, 39 bases in frame from base 1. Germline trimming amounts to 11 bases on V and 0 bases on J, with 4 as the count of junction bases outside the gene matches. CDR1 and CDR2 were assigned from the germline V gene as ENHRY and SYGVKD. This clonotype was sampled from a man between 25 and 39 years old who had recovered from COVID-19. The sequencing sample was made of peripheral blood. The chain was built from TRBV10-3 and TRBJ1-5, with TRBD1 identical over 7 junction bases. The CDR3 region has the sequence CAVGTVSNQPQHF. The nucleotides are TGTGCCGTCGGGACAGTTAGCAATCAGCCCCAGCATTTT.